Presented here are 15 T cell receptor beta chains from one specimen sequenced in a study of T cell responses to AZD1222 COVID-19 vaccine. TCRdb's copy holds only in-frame clones and misses some; the assay was immunoSEQ multiplex PCR. This table holds about 97,000 clones, nearly 90% found once. The source was peripheral blood, collected on day 0 of AZD1222 vaccination. The receptors derive from an adult in good health.

The chain combines TRBV28 with TRBJ2-7, with unresolved D. Trimming shortened V by 4 bases and J by 4 bases, and 11 bases separated the two germline ends. The CDR3 spans 13 residues. Germline V gene data show CDR1 as MDHEN and CDR2 as SYDVKM. CDR3 region: CASSSRPSYEQYF. The DNA of the CDR3 is TGTGCCAGCAGTTCACGTCCATCATACGAGCAGTACTTC.

CDR3 coding DNA: TGTGCCAGCAGCCACAAACTACCGGGACAGGGGTCGCCATATCCCAATCAGCCCCAGCATTTT. Protein product: CASSHKLPGQGSPYPNQPQHF. The chain carries TRBV21-1 and TRBJ1-5; the table names TRBD1, a call not compared with the DNA. TRBV21-1 counts as a pseudogene. This CDR3 has 21 residues.

This sequence joins TRBV5-1 and TRBJ2-3; D call uncertain. V dropped 1 base and J dropped 0 bases, with 12 bases sitting between them. The CDR3 covers 16 residues. Germline CDR1 reads SGHRS; CDR2 reads YFSETQ. CDR3 sequence (DNA): TGCGCCAGCAGCTTGTTAGATGCATCTAGCACAGATACGCAGTATTTT. Protein: CASSLLDASSTDTQYF.

J is TRBJ1-2 and V is TRBV14, with unresolved D. Trimming took 3 bases from V and 4 from J, leaving 6 bases between them. Germline-derived CDR1 and CDR2 are SGHDN and FVKESK. The CDR3 consists of 12 residues. The CDR3: CASSQGGYGYTF. For the CDR3, the DNA is TGTGCCAGCAGCCAGGGCGGCTATGGCTACACCTTC.

The chain combines TRBV28 with TRBJ1-2; D is ambiguous. V lost 8 bases and J 0 bases, leaving 10 bases between the germline ends. Germline V gene sequence: CDR1 MDHEN, CDR2 SYDVKM. CDR3 size: 13 residues. The CDR3 DNA sequence: TGTGCCAGCGGAAAGTACTCTAACTATGGCTACACCTTC. This gives the protein CASGKYSNYGYTF.

V and J are TRBV28 and TRBJ1-1; the D gene is possibly TRBD1 (5 bases). Trimming took 6 bases from V and 5 from J, leaving 19 bases between them. The germline V gene encodes CDR1 MDHEN and CDR2 SYDVKM. The CDR3 totals 15 residues. DNA of the CDR3: TGTGCCAGCAGAAAGCCCCGGGGACGTAGAACTGAAGCTTTCTTT. Protein product: CASRKPRGRRTEAFF.

This clone showed up just once. The rearrangement links TRBV6-2 or TRBV6-3 to TRBJ1-1; tentatively, D is TRBD1 (6 bases). The CDR3 spans 15 residues. Trimming cost V 5 bases and J 8 bases, with 21 bases left between them. From germline, CDR1 is MNHEY and CDR2 SVGEGT. As DNA, the CDR3 is TGTGCCAGCAGTCCGACCCTCCGGGACACGGTGGAAGCTTTCTTT. Translation: CASSPTLRDTVEAFF.

Worth noting for this clone: Other nucleotide sequences in the sample specify the same CDR3. This chain uses TRBV4-1 with TRBJ1-4; 7 bases map to TRBD1. CDR3 size: 15 residues. With 1 base clipped from V and 1 base from J, the junction kept 0 bases outside the gene matches. Germline loops: CDR1 MGHRA, CDR2 YSYEKL. The CDR3 DNA reads TGCGCCAGCAGCCAAGCAGGGGGAACTAATGAAAAACTGTTTTTT. Its protein product is CASSQAGGTNEKLFF.

The V call is TRBV18, the J call TRBJ1-3; D not resolved. V was trimmed by 3 bases and J by 0 bases, leaving 15 bases between them. Per the germline V gene, CDR1 is KGHSH and CDR2 is LQKENI. CDR3 length equals 17 residues. CDR3 DNA: TGTGCCAGCTCACCTCGGCAGCTCCTAGACTCTGGAAACACCATATATTTT. Its translation: CASSPRQLLDSGNTIYF.

This rearrangement joins TRBV10-3 to TRBJ1-2, with 8 bases lining up with TRBD1. Germline lookup yields CDR1 ENHRY and CDR2 SYGVKD. The junction had 7 bases not matched to a gene; V was cut back by 8 bases and J by 8 bases. This CDR3 contains 12 residues. CDR3 sequence (DNA): TGTGCCATCGGCCAGGGGGCGGGGGGCTACACCTTC. Protein sequence: CAIGQGAGGYTF.

The V and J genes are TRBV7-3 and TRBJ2-2; D uncertain. The V end lost 5 bases, the J end lost 4 bases, and 17 bases lay between the germline ends. The V gene's germline CDR1 is SGHTA and CDR2 FQGTGA. The CDR3 is 16 residues long. The CDR3 loop reads CASSPDSGPGTGELFF. CDR3 sequence (DNA): TGTGCCAGCAGCCCCGACTCCGGGCCGGGCACCGGGGAGCTGTTTTTT.

The sample holds one count of this clone. The CDR3 here is CASSGSGTGGETQYF. CDR3 coding DNA: TGTGCCAGTAGTGGATCCGGGACAGGCGGAGAGACCCAGTACTTC. This rearrangement joins TRBV19 to TRBJ2-5, with 8 bases that match TRBD1. V was pared by 5 bases and J by 4 bases, with 9 bases of the junction left unmatched. Germline V gene sequence: CDR1 LNHDA, CDR2 SQIVND (reference sequence). The CDR3 length is 15 residues.

The rearrangement links TRBV2 to TRBJ1-6; D is unclear. This CDR3 has 14 residues. V was cut by 4 bases and J by 11 bases, with 15 bases left in between. Germline V gene lookup returns CDR1 SNHLY and CDR2 FYNNEI. CDR3 residues: CASSVYGEEAPLHF. DNA of the CDR3: TGTGCCAGCAGTGTCTATGGTGAGGAGGCACCCCTCCACTTT. Complete variable domain (other parts from reference TRBV2 and TRBJ1-6): EPEVTQTPSHQVTQMGQEVILRCVPISNHLYFYWYRQILGQKVEFLVSFYNNEISEKSEIFDDQFSVERPDGSNFTLKIRSTKLEDSAMYFCASSVYGEEAPLHFGNGTRLTVT.

The chain couples TRBV28 to TRBJ1-3; 7 nucleotides match TRBD1. Germline V gene data show CDR1 as MDHEN and CDR2 as SYDVKM. Germline trimming cut 2 bases from V and 8 bases from J; bases unmatched to any gene: 3. The CDR3 spans 13 residues. CDR3 protein: CASSLDRAHTIYF. In DNA, the CDR3 is TGTGCCAGCAGTTTAGACAGGGCACACACCATATATTTT.

V and J are TRBV11-2 and TRBJ1-5; 10 bases align to TRBD1. The CDR3 runs 13 residues. V gave up 5 bases and J gave up 9 bases; unmatched junction bases: 4. Germline assignment: CDR1 SGHAT and CDR2 FQNNGV. In nucleotides, the CDR3 is TGTGCCAGCAGCGCCGGGACAGGGGTGCCCCAGCATTTT. It translates to CASSAGTGVPQHF.